This T cell receptor (beta chain) is drawn from a study of tumor-infiltrating lymphocytes in primary liver carcinoma. Production of TCR beta cDNA used approximately 0.55 ug total RNA together with a constant-region primer. Library construction for TCR beta comprised three nested multiplex PCR rounds performed with slightly modified ARM-PCR. MiXCR was run by TCRdb on the multiplex PCR reads, yielding one entry per CDR3 protein. The table includes 100,000 or so distinct CDR3 sequences, approximately 70% detected once. Co-extracted RNA and DNA came from around 20-30 mg of unsorted bulk tissue. Turning to this clonotype: Relative to the germline gene, one junction end is altered; a read error may explain this.

The sequence derives from a woman aged 60-75 years with primary liver carcinoma and hepatitis B virus infection. Material for sequencing was liver tumor tissue from sampling region 2. Specified subset: tumor region T2, inferior pole.

The CDR3, as DNA: TGTGCCAGCAGTCAAGCAGGGGAGGGGGCTGGCTGCACCTTC. This encodes CASSQAGEGAGCTF. The chain is built from TRBV4-2 and TRBJ1-2, with 7 positions matching TRBD1. Germline assignment: CDR1 LGHNA and CDR2 YNFKEQ. This CDR3 has 14 amino acids.